Below are 23 T cell receptor beta chains sequenced from a single sample in a study of shared clonotypes between healthy human individuals. Assay: immunoSEQ multiplex PCR; the TCRdb copy retains only in-frame clones and omits some. The sample contains around 510,000 clones, 95% to 97% of which appear only once. Sample: naive CD4+ T cells sorted from blood. Subset reported: CD45RA+ positively selected. The receptors derive from a woman between 25 and 40 years old in good health.

The chain uses TRBV9 and TRBJ2-2, with D tentatively TRBD1 or TRBD2 (5 bases each). CDR1 is SGDLS, CDR2 YYNGEE, per germline. Trimming left V 3 bases short and J 0 bases short, with 9 bases between. The CDR3 extends over 15 amino acids. The CDR3 DNA sequence: TGTGCCAGCAGCGGAGGGGCCTCGAACACCGGGGAGCTGTTTTTT. It is translated as CASSGGASNTGELFF.

The V gene is TRBV28, the J gene TRBJ2-1; D might be TRBD2 (7 bases). Germline values: CDR1 MDHEN, CDR2 SYDVKM. The CDR3 sequence is 17 residues long. V was trimmed by 1 base and J by 4 bases, leaving 17 bases between them. The CDR3 DNA reads as TGTGCCAGCAGTTTATTTTTGGGAGGGGGGCATTACAATGAGCAGTTCTTC. The encoded protein is CASSLFLGGGHYNEQFF.

The V gene is TRBV4-2, the J gene TRBJ1-1; the D gene is possibly TRBD1 (6 bases). The V end lost 6 bases, the J end lost 6 bases, and 17 bases lay between the germline ends. The CDR3 is 14 amino acids. Germline assignment: CDR1 LGHNA and CDR2 YNFKEQ. CDR3 loop: CASRALWGRAEAFF. As DNA, the CDR3 is TGTGCCAGCAGGGCTTTGTGGGGGCGCGCTGAAGCTTTCTTT.

V and J are TRBV9 and TRBJ1-2; no firm D call. The CDR3 runs 13 residues. Trimming removed 0 bases at V and 8 bases at J, with 11 bases between. In germline, CDR1 is SGDLS, CDR2 YYNGEE. CDR3 loop: CASSVVPLWGYTF. CDR3 in DNA: TGTGCCAGCAGCGTAGTTCCCCTCTGGGGCTACACCTTC.

This sequence joins TRBV9 and TRBJ1-5; unclear D gene. Trimming shortened V by 7 bases and J by 4 bases, and 9 bases separated the two germline ends. The CDR3 loop spans 12 amino acids. The germline CDR1 and CDR2 sequences are SGDLS and YYNGEE. The CDR3 DNA is TGTGCCAGCTCTTCGGGAAATCAGCCCCAGCATTTT. It specifies CASSSGNQPQHF.

This rearrangement joins TRBV5-8 to TRBJ1-2; 9 bases agree with TRBD1. CDR1 is SGHTS, CDR2 YDEGEE, per germline. V shed 6 bases and J 4 bases; nucleotides not matched to a gene: 13. There are 16 residues in the CDR3. Written as DNA, the CDR3 is TGTGCCAGCATTAATTACCACGGGACAGGGACCTATGGCTACACCTTC. It codes for CASINYHGTGTYGYTF.

The rearrangement links TRBV5-1 to TRBJ1-2; 11 nucleotides align to TRBD1. With V trimmed by 4 bases and J by 6 bases, 8 bases remained unmatched. CDR1 is SGHRS, CDR2 YFSETQ, per germline. CDR3 size: 15 residues. The CDR3 region is CASSPRTGGENGYTF. As DNA, the CDR3 is TGCGCCAGCAGCCCAAGGACAGGGGGCGAGAATGGCTACACCTTC.

Turning to this clone: The identical CDR3 is also encoded by other nucleotide sequences in the sample. V usage is TRBV5-6 and J usage is TRBJ2-7; maybe TRBD1 (5 bases). This CDR3 is 11 amino acids long. Germline CDR1 is SGHDT and CDR2 is YYEEEE. V was clipped by 7 bases and J by 3 bases, with 8 bases between them. The CDR3 is CASSGNYEQYF. Written as DNA, the CDR3 is TGTGCCAGCTCAGGGAACTACGAGCAGTACTTC.

The chain uses TRBV6-6 and TRBJ1-1, with D possibly TRBD1 on 5 matching bases. The CDR3 extends over 12 amino acids. Germline lookup yields CDR1 MNHNY and CDR2 SVGAGI (reference sequence). The germline V and J ends were trimmed by 4 bases and 7 bases, with 10 bases remaining between them. CDR3 protein: CASSSDSYEAFF. The CDR3 DNA reads as TGTGCCAGCAGTTCAGACAGCTATGAAGCTTTCTTT.

This chain connects TRBV11-3 to TRBJ2-1, with D hard to call. Germline-derived CDR1 and CDR2 are SGHNT and YENEEA. The CDR3 extends over 14 amino acids. Trimming left V 5 bases short and J 10 bases short, with 18 bases between. The CDR3 loop is CASSPTRLGSEQFF. The CDR3 DNA sequence: TGTGCCAGCAGCCCTACACGATTGGGCTCGGAGCAGTTCTTC.

The chain is built from TRBV7-6 and TRBJ2-2; TRBD1 agrees at 7 bases. Germline V gene lookup returns CDR1 SGHVS and CDR2 FNYEAQ. Trimming cost V 4 bases and J 6 bases; bases outside gene matches: 5. The CDR3 extends over 14 amino acids. The CDR3 loop reads CASSSTGVAGELFF. The CDR3 bases are TGTGCCAGCAGCTCTACAGGGGTAGCCGGGGAGCTGTTTTTT.

The rearrangement uses TRBV19 and TRBJ2-7, with a possible D match to TRBD2 (5 bases). V dropped 7 bases and J dropped 5 bases, with 12 bases sitting between them. CDR1 and CDR2 from the germline V gene are LNHDA and SQIVND (reference sequence). This CDR3 is built from 12 residues. The CDR3 coding sequence is TGTGCCAGTATTGGGAGTTCGAACGAGCAGTACTTC. Translating it yields CASIGSSNEQYF.

The chain is built from TRBV10-1 and TRBJ2-3, with unresolved D. With 4 bases removed from V and 0 bases from J, the gap between germline ends came to 11 bases. Germline V CDR1 and CDR2: WNHNN, SYGVQD (reference sequence). The CDR3 is 15 residues long. The CDR3 nucleotides are TGCGCCAGCAGTGCGAACTTTGACAGCACAGATACGCAGTATTTT. Translated, it gives CASSANFDSTDTQYF.

As concerns this clone: This CDR3 is also generated by other DNA sequences in the sample. This sequence joins TRBV10-3 and TRBJ1-5; D is undetermined. Germline loops: CDR1 ENHRY, CDR2 SYGVKD. Trimming removed 0 bases from V and 2 bases from J, with 8 bases in between. The CDR3 is made up of 15 amino acids. The CDR3 coding sequence is TGTGCCATCAGTGAGTCGACGGGTGGCAATCAGCCCCAGCATTTT. Its translation: CAISESTGGNQPQHF.

The rearrangement uses TRBV4-1 and TRBJ1-2; 7 bases fit TRBD1. The germline gives CDR1 MGHRA, CDR2 YSYEKL. With 3 bases clipped from V and 6 bases from J, the junction kept 13 bases outside the gene matches. The CDR3 has 16 amino acids. The CDR3 DNA follows: TGCGCCAGCAGCCAGGGTACAGGGGTAACGTTAAATGGCTACACCTTC. Amino acid sequence: CASSQGTGVTLNGYTF.

The chain is built from TRBV4-1 and TRBJ2-5; D is perhaps TRBD1 (9 bases). This CDR3 is 18 amino acids long. The V end was cut by 3 bases, the J end by 4 bases, with 24 bases between. Germline CDR1 is MGHRA and CDR2 is YSYEKL. CDR3 sequence reads: CASSHIGRDRVGAETQYF. CDR3 in DNA: TGCGCCAGCAGCCATATCGGGAGGGACAGGGTCGGGGCAGAGACCCAGTACTTC.

This chain links TRBV28 with TRBJ1-5, with D tentatively TRBD1 (6 bases). Looked up from germline, CDR1 is MDHEN and CDR2 is SYDVKM. The CDR3 sequence is 15 residues long. Between the trimmed V and J ends, which lost 4 bases and 3 bases, there was a span of 13 bases. The CDR3 nucleotides are TGTGCCAGCAGTTACGAACAGGGTTTCAATCAGCCCCAGCATTTT. It translates to CASSYEQGFNQPQHF.

This clone is a singleton in its sample. The chain links TRBV9 to TRBJ1-6, with a possible D match to TRBD1 (5 bases). This CDR3 spans 18 amino acids. Between the trimmed V and J ends, which lost 0 bases and 0 bases, there was a span of 13 bases. Germline V gene lookup returns CDR1 SGDLS and CDR2 YYNGEE. The CDR3 protein is CASSVGDMGDSYNSPLHF. The CDR3 DNA reads TGTGCCAGCAGCGTAGGAGATATGGGGGACTCCTATAATTCACCCCTCCACTTT.

CDR3 sequence reads: CASRRQGRTEAFF. As DNA, the CDR3 is TGTGCCAGCAGAAGACAGGGGCGGACTGAAGCTTTCTTT. The chain has TRBV28 and TRBJ1-1; 8 bases match TRBD1. This CDR3 spans 13 amino acids. CDR1 is MDHEN and CDR2 is SYDVKM in the germline V gene. Trimming at V came to 6 bases and at J to 5 bases, leaving 5 bases not matched to a gene.

CDR3 DNA: TGTGCCAGCTCCCGTGAGCTCGACGAGCAGTACTTC. The encoded protein is CASSRELDEQYF. This chain connects TRBV18 to TRBJ2-7; unclear D gene. This CDR3 has 12 residues. Deletions cut 6 bases from V and 5 bases from J, with 11 bases between. In germline, CDR1 is KGHSH, CDR2 LQKENI.

The rearrangement uses TRBV7-2 and TRBJ2-3; 9 nucleotides line up with TRBD2. Germline V CDR1 and CDR2: SGHTA, FQGNSA. This CDR3 region has 17 residues. The J segment lost 8 bases and the V segment lost 7 bases, leaving 19 bases of the junction unmatched. CDR3 in amino acids: CASTLSPAGGLQGTQYF. The DNA for the CDR3 is TGTGCCAGCACCCTGAGTCCGGCGGGAGGGCTGCAGGGTACGCAGTATTTT.

The V call is TRBV20-1, the J call TRBJ2-1; D is tentatively TRBD1 or TRBD2 (5 bases each). Germline loops: CDR1 DFQATT, CDR2 SNEGSKA (reference sequence). Trimming took 6 bases from V and 9 from J, leaving 12 bases between them. The CDR3 extends over 11 amino acids. The CDR3 reads CSAWDQIEQFF. CDR3 sequence (DNA): TGCAGTGCCTGGGACCAAATTGAGCAGTTCTTC.

The CDR3 DNA reads TGTGCCAGCACCGAACAGGATCAGCCCCAGCATTTT. Its protein is CASTEQDQPQHF. The J gene is TRBJ1-5, the V gene TRBV28; weak D call: TRBD1 (5 bases). The CDR3 loop spans 12 amino acids. The V gene lost 7 bases and the J gene lost 5 bases, with 9 bases spanning the gap. Germline V CDR1 and CDR2: MDHEN, SYDVKM.